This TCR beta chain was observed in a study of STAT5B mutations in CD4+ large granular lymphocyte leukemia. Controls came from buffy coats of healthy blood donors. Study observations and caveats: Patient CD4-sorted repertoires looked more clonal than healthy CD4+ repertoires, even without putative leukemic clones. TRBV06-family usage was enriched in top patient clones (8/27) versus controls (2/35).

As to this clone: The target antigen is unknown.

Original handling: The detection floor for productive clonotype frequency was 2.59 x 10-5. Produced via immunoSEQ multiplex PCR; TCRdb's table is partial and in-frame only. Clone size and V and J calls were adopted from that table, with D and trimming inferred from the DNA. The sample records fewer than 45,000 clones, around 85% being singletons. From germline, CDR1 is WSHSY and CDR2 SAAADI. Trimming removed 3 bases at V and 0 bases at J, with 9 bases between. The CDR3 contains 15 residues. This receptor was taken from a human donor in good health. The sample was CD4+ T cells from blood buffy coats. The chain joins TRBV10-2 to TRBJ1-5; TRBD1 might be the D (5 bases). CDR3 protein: CASSERDGSNQPQHF. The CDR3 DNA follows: TGCGCCAGCAGTGAAAGGGACGGTAGCAATCAGCCCCAGCATTTT.